Below are 4 T cell receptor beta chains sequenced from a single sample in a study of T cell responses to AZD1222 COVID-19 vaccine. The table came from immunoSEQ multiplex PCR; TCRdb's copy has only in-frame clones and leaves some out. The repertoire holds some 150,000 clones, with 90% as singletons. This specimen consisted of peripheral blood, obtained on day 0 of AZD1222 vaccination. These receptors all stem from an adult in good health.

The chain joins TRBV24-1 to TRBJ2-1; 10 nucleotides line up with TRBD2. The CDR3 totals 15 residues. The germline gives CDR1 KGHDR, CDR2 SFDVKD. V lost 3 bases, J lost 5 bases, and 3 bases stayed unmatched. CDR3 nucleotides: TGTGCCACCAGTGATCTAGCGGGAGATAACAATGAGCAGTTCTTC. This codes for CATSDLAGDNNEQFF.

This chain links TRBV24-1 with TRBJ2-6; D may be TRBD2 (6 bases). V was trimmed by 12 bases and J by 1 base, leaving 18 bases between them. Germline CDR1 KGHDR, CDR2 SFDVKD. The CDR3 has 16 amino acids. In nucleotides, the CDR3 is TGTGCCCCCCAGGGCAGGACTACATCTGGGGCCAACGTCCTGACTTTC. This translates into CAPQGRTTSGANVLTF.

The chain recombines TRBV7-9 with TRBJ2-7; 7 bases agree with TRBD1. Per germline, CDR1 SEHNR and CDR2 FQNEAQ (reference sequence). Germline trimming cut 3 bases from V and 2 bases from J; bases unmatched to any gene: 7. This CDR3 has 15 residues. The CDR3 DNA sequence: TGTGCCAGCAGCTTTACCGGGCAGGGGGCCTACGAGCAGTACTTC. As protein: CASSFTGQGAYEQYF.

The CDR3 sequence: CASSPTDRGFDQPQHF. DNA for the CDR3: TGTGCCAGCAGCCCAACGGACAGGGGGTTTGATCAGCCCCAGCATTTT. The chain couples TRBV5-5 to TRBJ1-5; 10 nucleotides align to TRBD1. The CDR3 is made up of 16 amino acids. The junction had 9 bases not matched to a gene; V was cut back by 4 bases and J by 5 bases. Germline V gene sequence: CDR1 SGHKS, CDR2 YYEKEE (reference sequence).